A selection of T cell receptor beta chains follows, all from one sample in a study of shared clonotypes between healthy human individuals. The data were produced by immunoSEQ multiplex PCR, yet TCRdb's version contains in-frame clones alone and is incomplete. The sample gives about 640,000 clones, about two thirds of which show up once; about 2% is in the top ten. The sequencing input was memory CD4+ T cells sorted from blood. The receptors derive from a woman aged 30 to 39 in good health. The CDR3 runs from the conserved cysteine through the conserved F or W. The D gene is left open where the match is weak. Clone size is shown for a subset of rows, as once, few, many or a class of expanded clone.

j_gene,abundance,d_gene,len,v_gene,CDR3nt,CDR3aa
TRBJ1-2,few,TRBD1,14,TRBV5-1,TGCGCCAGCAGCTTGACGGGACAGGACTATGGCTACACCTTC,CASSLTGQDYGYTF
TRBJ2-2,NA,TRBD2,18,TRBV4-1,TGCGCCAGCAGCCCCCCGTTAGCGGGAGGCTGGTGGACCGGGGAGCTGTTTTTT,CASSPPLAGGWWTGELFF
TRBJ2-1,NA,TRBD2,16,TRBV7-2,TGTGCCAGCAGCTTAGTACTAGCGGGAATCTACAATGAGCAGTTCTTC,CASSLVLAGIYNEQFF
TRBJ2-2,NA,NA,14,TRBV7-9,TGTGCCAGCAACCCATATCCCAACCCCGGGGAGCTGTTTTTT,CASNPYPNPGELFF
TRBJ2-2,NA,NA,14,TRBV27,TGTGCCAGCTCGCCTACAACGAACACCGGGGAGCTGTTTTTT,CASSPTTNTGELFF
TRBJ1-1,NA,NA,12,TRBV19,TGTGCCAGTAAGGATGCGGGGCGGATGGCTTTCTTT,CASKDAGRMAFF
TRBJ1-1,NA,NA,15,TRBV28,TGTGCCAGCAGAGAAACCGGACAGAGGAACACTGAAGCTTTCTTT,CASRETGQRNTEAFF
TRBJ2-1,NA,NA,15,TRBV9,TGTGCCAGCAGCGTAGGACGGGGCTCCTACAATGAGCAGTTCTTC,CASSVGRGSYNEQFF
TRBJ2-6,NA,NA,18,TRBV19,TGTGCCAGTAGTTCGCTTACCTTGGACGCCTCTGGGGCCAACGTCCTGACTTTC,CASSSLTLDASGANVLTF
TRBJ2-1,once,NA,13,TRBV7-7,TGTGCCAGCAGCTTAGATTTCAGTAATGAGCAGTTCTTC,CASSLDFSNEQFF
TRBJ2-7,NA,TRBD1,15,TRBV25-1,TGTGCCAGCAGTGAATTGGACAGGGAGACGTACGAGCAGTACTTC,CASSELDRETYEQYF
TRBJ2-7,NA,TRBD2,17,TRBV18,TGTGCCAGCTCACCAGTGGGCGGGACTATTTTACAGTACGAGCAGTACTTC,CASSPVGGTILQYEQYF
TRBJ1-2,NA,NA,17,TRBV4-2,TGTGCCAGCAGCCAAGAGGTTCGTGACAGAGCTAACTATGGCTACACCTTC,CASSQEVRDRANYGYTF
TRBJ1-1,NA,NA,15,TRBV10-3,TGTGCCATCAGTGAGTCGGCAGGAATGAACACTGAAGCTTTCTTT,CAISESAGMNTEAFF
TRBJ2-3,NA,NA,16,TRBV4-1,TGCGCCAGCAGCCAAGGGGATCGCGGGACAATAGATACGCAGTATTTT,CASSQGDRGTIDTQYF
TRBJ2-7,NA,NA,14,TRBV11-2,TGTGCCAGCAGCCAATGGACAGCAACCTACGAGCAGTACTTC,CASSQWTATYEQYF
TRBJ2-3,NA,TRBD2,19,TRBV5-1,TGCGCCAGCAGCTTGGGACGGCCTTCCCCTCTAGCGGGAGGGGATACGCAGTATTTT,CASSLGRPSPLAGGDTQYF
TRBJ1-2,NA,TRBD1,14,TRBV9,TGTGCCAGCAGCCCCCGGACAGGGCGGGAAGGCTACACCTTC,CASSPRTGREGYTF
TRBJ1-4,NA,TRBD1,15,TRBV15,TGTGCCACCAGCAGAGGGGGCGGACAGGGGGAAAAACTGTTTTTT,CATSRGGGQGEKLFF
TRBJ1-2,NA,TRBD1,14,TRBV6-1,TGTGCCAGCAGCAGGGACAGGGAATTTGGTGGCTACACCTTC,CASSRDREFGGYTF
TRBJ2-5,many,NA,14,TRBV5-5,TGTGCCAGCAGTAAAGGGACAACAAAAGAGACCCAGTACTTC,CASSKGTTKETQYF
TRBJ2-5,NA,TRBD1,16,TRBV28,TGTGCCAGCAGTTTATTAGAAACAGGGGGCACGGTGACCCAGTACTTC,CASSLLETGGTVTQYF
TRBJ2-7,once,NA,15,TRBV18,TGTGCCAGCTCACCTGAACTTGGGGCAGACTACGAGCAGTACTTC,CASSPELGADYEQYF
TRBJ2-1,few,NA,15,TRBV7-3,TGTGCCAGCAGTTTGATTAGCGACGCCTACAATGAGCAGTTCTTC,CASSLISDAYNEQFF
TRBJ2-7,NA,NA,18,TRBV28,TGTGCCAGCAGTCACAACCAGATCAGGGTGTTTTCAGACTACGAGCAGTACTTC,CASSHNQIRVFSDYEQYF
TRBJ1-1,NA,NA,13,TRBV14,TGTGCCAGCAGCCAAGCCCTACAGACCCAAGCTTTCTTT,CASSQALQTQAFF